Listed below are T cell receptor beta chains from one sample, sequenced in a study of monozygotic twins with cystic fibrosis. The data were produced by immunoSEQ multiplex PCR, yet TCRdb's version contains in-frame clones alone and is incomplete. The sample includes roughly 28,000 clones, around four fifths of them seen just once. Source material: blood. Every receptor here comes from a girl aged 2 to 9 with cystic fibrosis. Both conserved end residues are part of each CDR3. Each record gives: CDR3 DNA, CDR3 protein, V gene, J gene, D gene, clone size. The D gene is left open where the match is weak. Some rows mark clone size as missing; the rest say once, few, many or name a class of expanded clone.

TGCAGTGCTCGGCAGAACTATGGCTACACCTTC	CSARQNYGYTF	TRBV20-1	TRBJ1-2	.	.
TGTGCCAGCAGCCACAAGACTAGCGGGAGCAAAAATGAGCAGTTCTTC	CASSHKTSGSKNEQFF	TRBV28	TRBJ2-1	TRBD2	.
TGTGCCTGGAGGGGACAGGGGGCGCTTTCAGGCTACACCTTC	CAWRGQGALSGYTF	TRBV30	TRBJ1-2	TRBD1	.
TGTGCCAGCAGTGTAGGTCCTACTAGCGCCTACAATGAGCAGTTCTTC	CASSVGPTSAYNEQFF	TRBV6-1	TRBJ2-1	TRBD2	.
TGCGCCAGCAGCGGGGGGGCTACAGGGGAGAACGAAAAACTGTTTTTT	CASSGGATGENEKLFF	TRBV5-1	TRBJ1-4	TRBD1	.
TGTGCCAGCAGTGAACAGGGCAATAGCAATCAGCCCCAGCATTTT	CASSEQGNSNQPQHF	TRBV2	TRBJ1-5	.	.
TGTGCCTGGAGCTCCGGACCTGGTAGAGGGTATGGCTACACCTTC	CAWSSGPGRGYGYTF	TRBV30	TRBJ1-2	.	.
TGTGCCAGCAGTGCTGGGGGGCAGAGTCAGCCCCAGCATTTT	CASSAGGQSQPQHF	TRBV6-1	TRBJ1-5	.	.
TGTGCCAGTAGTATGAGGGCTGGAAACACCGGGGAGCTGTTTTTT	CASSMRAGNTGELFF	TRBV19	TRBJ2-2	.	.
TGTGCCAGCAGCGCGGGCGGGGGGCACACCGGGGAGCTGTTTTTT	CASSAGGGHTGELFF	TRBV9	TRBJ2-2	TRBD2	.
TGCGCCAGCAGCCAGCCCAGGGTAGGCGGTGGAAACACCATATATTTT	CASSQPRVGGGNTIYF	TRBV4-1	TRBJ1-3	.	.
TGTGCCAGCAGTGAAGTTTCGAACTCCTACGAGCAGTACTTC	CASSEVSNSYEQYF	TRBV6-1	TRBJ2-7	.	few
TGTGCCAGCAGCCTACAGGGGTGGGTTGAAAAACTGTTTTTT	CASSLQGWVEKLFF	TRBV2	TRBJ1-4	TRBD1	.
TGTGCCAGCAGCCCTGGGACAGGCCCATGGGCAGTGGAGCCCCAGCATTTT	CASSPGTGPWAVEPQHF	TRBV9	TRBJ1-5	TRBD1	.
TGTGCCATCAGTACCCAGCGGGAGGGCACGTATACGCAGTATTTT	CAISTQREGTYTQYF	TRBV10-3	TRBJ2-3	TRBD2	.
TGTGCCAGCACCTGGGGACTGCGAGAGACCCAGTACTTC	CASTWGLRETQYF	TRBV6-1	TRBJ2-5	.	.
TGTGCCTGGAGAAAGGGGGCGCTTAACTATGGCTACACCTTC	CAWRKGALNYGYTF	TRBV30	TRBJ1-2	TRBD1	.
TGTGCCAGCAGCTTAGTGTCGTACAGTAATGGGAGAAACACCATATATTTT	CASSLVSYSNGRNTIYF	TRBV11-2	TRBJ1-3	.	.
TGCAGCGTACTAGGGAAGTCCATGACGGGGCCAAACACTGAAGCTTTCTTT	CSVLGKSMTGPNTEAFF	TRBV29-1	TRBJ1-1	.	few
TGTGCCAGCCCATCCCCACACCAGGCCAACTATGGCTACACCTTC	CASPSPHQANYGYTF	TRBV7-9	TRBJ1-2	.	.
TGTGCCAGCAGTTACCGGAGGGCGGGGAACTATGGCTACACCTTC	CASSYRRAGNYGYTF	TRBV6-5	TRBJ1-2	.	.
TGTGCCAGCAGTCTGTCAGGGCTAAGCGAAGATACGCAGTATTTT	CASSLSGLSEDTQYF	TRBV2	TRBJ2-3	.	.
TGCGCCAGCAGCCAATATCCGCACGAAGGTGAAAAACTGTTTTTT	CASSQYPHEGEKLFF	TRBV4-1	TRBJ1-4	.	.
TGTGCCACCTCCTGGGACAGGGGCGCCGTGGCGAGCAATCAGCCCCAGCATTTT	CATSWDRGAVASNQPQHF	TRBV19	TRBJ1-5	TRBD1	.
TGTGCCAGCAGTGAAGACAGGTTTCTCCGCTTT	CASSEDRFLRF	TRBV25-1	TRBJ1-1	.	.
TGTGCCAGCTATGGCGGGAGGGCCCTCTACAATGAGCAGTTCTTC	CASYGGRALYNEQFF	TRBV28	TRBJ2-1	TRBD2	.
TGTGCCAGCAGCCCCCCCGCCTACTACCTTAACTATGGCTACACCTTC	CASSPPAYYLNYGYTF	TRBV14	TRBJ1-2	.	.
TGTGCCAGTAGAAGGGAGAGGCTGAACACTGAAGCTTTCTTT	CASRRERLNTEAFF	TRBV19	TRBJ1-1	.	.
TGTGCCAGCAGCTTTTCCCAGCGGGGAGTAAATGAGCAGTTCTTC	CASSFSQRGVNEQFF	TRBV7-9	TRBJ2-1	TRBD2	.
TGTGCCAGCAGCTTTGACTATGGAAACACCGGGGAGCTGTTTTTT	CASSFDYGNTGELFF	TRBV5-6	TRBJ2-2	.	.
TGTGCCAGCAGTGCTCGACTTGGGACTACTGCGTACTTC	CASSARLGTTAYF	TRBV2	TRBJ2-5	TRBD2	.
TGTGCCAGCAACCGGGACATAGGCAATCAGCCCCAGCATTTT	CASNRDIGNQPQHF	TRBV2	TRBJ1-5	.	.
TGTGCCAGCAGCTTAGTATTAAGGGAAGACACTGAAGCTTTCTTT	CASSLVLREDTEAFF	TRBV7-8	TRBJ1-1	.	.
TGTGCCAGCAGCTACAGTCCGGATACGCAGTATTTT	CASSYSPDTQYF	TRBV4-2	TRBJ2-3	.	.
TGCAGCGTCGGGGACAGCTACGAGCAGTACTTC	CSVGDSYEQYF	TRBV29-1	TRBJ2-7	TRBD1	.
TGTGCCAGCAGCCCTACGGGAGGGGCCAGCTCCTACAATGAGCAGTTCTTC	CASSPTGGASSYNEQFF	TRBV5-6	TRBJ2-1	TRBD2	.
TGTGCCAGCAGCCAAGGGTTAGGCCCTTGGGGAGCCAAAAACATTCAGTACTTC	CASSQGLGPWGAKNIQYF	TRBV14	TRBJ2-4	.	.
TGTGCCTGGACTCCCCGCGGGGGAGGGAACACTGAAGCTTTCTTT	CAWTPRGGGNTEAFF	TRBV30	TRBJ1-1	.	.
TGCGCCAGCAGCTTGAGAGGGGATGGGACTGAAGCTTTCTTT	CASSLRGDGTEAFF	TRBV5-1	TRBJ1-1	.	.
TGTGCCAGCAGCTTGGGGGAGGGCTATCACAATGAGCAGTTCTTC	CASSLGEGYHNEQFF	TRBV5-6	TRBJ2-1	TRBD2	.
TGCGCCAGCGGGGGAGCGGGAGGGCAGGCAGATACGCAGTATTTT	CASGGAGGQADTQYF	TRBV5-1	TRBJ2-3	TRBD2	.